A selection of T cell receptor beta chains follows, all from one sample in a study of blood T cell repertoires in COVID-19. Method: immunoSEQ multiplex PCR; TCRdb's copy keeps in-frame clones and lacks some. The sample includes 130,000 to 150,000 clones, 88% of them seen just once. The sample was peripheral blood. These receptor sequences come from a man aged 45-60 years with active or convalescent COVID-19. The CDR3 runs from the conserved cysteine through the conserved F or W. A D gene is named only where the DNA matches it firmly.

>TRBV28|.
CASSLTNVNTEAFF
>TRBV14|.
CASSQAFRGGSSYNEQFF
>TRBV6-2/TRBV6-3|TRBD1
CASSTMGQGLSPLHF
>TRBV18|TRBD2
CASSPDGLAGVMNEQFF
>TRBV27|TRBD2
CASREGGMNYNEQFF
>TRBV30|TRBD2
CAWSPGLAESTDTQYF
>TRBV2|.
CASSESESEQYF
>TRBV27|TRBD2
CATRSGSGTDTQYF
>TRBV4-1|TRBD2
CASRNTGTSGSRKQFF
>TRBV30|.
CAWSVNGGLGQPQHF
>TRBV19|.
CASSSPPGIPYNEQFF
>TRBV29-1|.
CSVARGVSSTDTQYF
>TRBV7-9|.
CASSLPRVSGNTIYF
>TRBV13|TRBD2
CASSSAGDRTQYF
>TRBV28|TRBD1
CASRSSGTARTGELFF
>TRBV11-3|TRBD2
CASSLGEGSEQYF
>TRBV12-3/TRBV12-4|TRBD1
CASTPTGVTEAFF